This T cell receptor (beta chain) comes out of a study of long-term antiretroviral therapy in people with HIV. The CDR3 spans 14 residues. Germline V CDR1 and CDR2: SGDLS, YYNGEE. Trimming removed 0 bases from V and 4 bases from J, with 5 bases in between. Remarks on this clone: As yet, its antigen is unknown.

Per donor, a minimum of one pre-ART and a minimum of two post-ART PBMC samples were available. The immunoSEQ assay was v3.0, run at survey level. Libraries were prepared by immunoSEQ multiplex PCR; TCRdb keeps only in-frame clonotypes and omits some of them. The data show about 15,000 clones, 60% to 80% seen once. Study-wide results and limits: The data indicate that diversity increased after ART but remained below transplant donor controls. Repertoires in HIV (unlike those of controls) had narrower CDR3 length ranges. Clones that had undergone expansion before ART dominated the repertoire at all time points.

This chain connects TRBV9 to TRBJ1-6; D is ambiguous. This sample comprised unsorted PBMCs, obtained 1.5 years before starting antiretroviral therapy. The sequence came from a woman in her 50s with HIV. The CDR3 is CASSVETYNSPLHF. For the CDR3, the DNA is TGTGCCAGCAGCGTAGAGACTTATAATTCACCCCTCCACTTT.